This entry lists 12 T cell receptor beta chains sequenced from one sample in a study of cytomegalovirus exposure and HLA in healthy donors. The PCR ran on 60 Vbeta and 13 Jbeta primers. Using immunoSEQ multiplex PCR, the repertoire was profiled, and TCRdb retains in-frame clones only, with some absent. The table lists under 200,000 clones, roughly 80% of them singletons. What was sequenced was PBMCs. These receptors were taken from a female donor in good health and CMV-seronegative.

This clone was picked up a small number of times. V is TRBV7-9 and J is TRBJ1-2; 9 bases fit TRBD1. CDR1 is SEHNR, CDR2 FQNEAQ, per germline (reference sequence). V lost 5 bases, J lost 1 base, and 2 bases stayed unmatched. CDR3 length equals 14 residues. The CDR3 bases are TGTGCCAGCAGCCCGGGACAGGGTAACTATGGCTACACCTTC. Protein product: CASSPGQGNYGYTF.

The chain uses TRBV7-9 and TRBJ1-2; TRBD1 matches at 10 bases. J lost 4 bases, V lost 5 bases, and 10 bases had no gene match. The CDR3 totals 16 residues. CDR1 is SEHNR and CDR2 is FQNEAQ in the germline V gene (reference sequence). CDR3 amino acids: CASSPLNRDRGYGYTF. The CDR3 coding sequence is TGTGCCAGCAGCCCCCTTAACCGGGACAGGGGCTATGGCTACACCTTC.

The chain is built from TRBV11-2 and TRBJ1-2, with 9 nucleotides matching TRBD1. From germline, CDR1 is SGHAT and CDR2 FQNNGV. V gave up 4 bases and J gave up 3 bases; unmatched junction bases: 6. The CDR3 spans 15 residues. This chain's CDR3 is CASSSPDRGYYGYTF. DNA of the CDR3: TGTGCCAGCAGCTCCCCTGACAGGGGGTACTATGGCTACACCTTC.

Points on this clone: The junction shows a germline mismatch at one end, possibly a read error. The CDR3: CASSLDRGSGKLFF. The CDR3 nucleotides read TGTGCTAGCAGCCTCGACAGGGGCTCGGGAAAACTGTTTTTT. This chain connects TRBV7-7 to TRBJ1-4; 8 nucleotides agree with TRBD1. From germline, CDR1 is SSHAT and CDR2 FNYEAQ (reference sequence). This CDR3 comprises 14 residues.

The table lists this clone with a few counts. The CDR3 DNA reads as TGTGCCAGCAGTTACCACAGGAATTTCTATGGCTACACCTTC. Protein sequence: CASSYHRNFYGYTF. The chain carries TRBV28 and TRBJ1-2, with a tentative D call TRBD1 (5 bases). Germline assignment: CDR1 MDHEN and CDR2 SYDVKM. V was cut by 4 bases and J by 4 bases, with 13 bases left in between. The CDR3 is made up of 14 amino acids.

The chain has TRBV7-2 and TRBJ2-5; D call uncertain. CDR1 and CDR2 from the germline V gene are SGHTA and FQGNSA. The CDR3 runs 17 residues. V was cut by 0 bases and J by 0 bases, with 14 bases left in between. CDR3 in amino acids: CASSLARSGQHQETQYF. DNA of the CDR3: TGTGCCAGCAGCTTAGCGAGATCTGGGCAGCACCAAGAGACCCAGTACTTC.

Worth noting for this clone: An end of the junction does not agree with germline; a read error may underlie this. The J gene is TRBJ2-7, the V gene TRBV5-4, with a tentative D call TRBD2 (5 bases). This CDR3 region has 13 residues. The germline V gene encodes CDR1 SGHNT and CDR2 YYREEE (reference sequence). DNA of the CDR3: TGTGCCAGCGGCTTCGGAGGCTTGGGCGAGCAGTACTTC. Translating gives CASGFGGLGEQYF.

The chain has TRBV9 and TRBJ1-2, with D possibly matching TRBD1 (5 bases). The CDR3 consists of 15 residues. V gave up 3 bases and J gave up 0 bases, with 12 bases separating them. Germline CDR1 is SGDLS and CDR2 is YYNGEE. CDR3 bases: TGTGCCAGCAGCGAAAGACAGAGTGCTAACTATGGCTACACCTTC. It specifies CASSERQSANYGYTF.

This clone was counted a single time. This chain uses TRBV5-6 with TRBJ2-1, with 10 positions matching TRBD1. Per the germline V gene, CDR1 is SGHDT and CDR2 is YYEEEE. The trim removed 3 bases at V and 4 bases at J, leaving 4 bases unmatched. The CDR3 runs to 15 residues. CDR3 bases: TGTGCCAGCAGCTCGGACAGGGGGTTGTACAATGAGCAGTTCTTC. It codes for CASSSDRGLYNEQFF.

The rearrangement joins TRBV7-8 to TRBJ2-3, with TRBD2 as a possible D gene (5 bases). Germline CDR1 SGHVS, CDR2 FQNEAQ. Trimming took off 3 bases at V and 2 bases at J, with 9 bases between the two ends. The CDR3 covers 14 residues. The CDR3 loop is CASSLASFTDTQYF. As DNA, the CDR3 is TGTGCCAGCAGCTTGGCTAGCTTCACAGATACGCAGTATTTT.

The chain recombines TRBV6-6 with TRBJ2-2, with 10 bases lining up with TRBD1. Germline trimming cut 2 bases from V and 4 bases from J; bases unmatched to any gene: 4. CDR1 and CDR2 (germline): MNHNY, SVGAGI (reference sequence). The CDR3 contains 16 residues. The CDR3 is CASSYVRTGGTGELFF. The CDR3 nucleotides read TGTGCCAGCAGTTACGTCCGGACAGGGGGCACCGGGGAGCTGTTTTTT.

The CDR3 DNA reads TGTGCCAGCAGCAAAGACGACCGGGACAGGGGGCGTGGGCCCCTCCACTTT. It is translated as CASSKDDRDRGRGPLHF. V and J are TRBV9 and TRBJ1-6; 12 nucleotides line up with TRBD1. This CDR3 is built from 17 residues. CDR1 SGDLS and CDR2 YYNGEE come from the germline V gene. Losses at the gene ends were 4 bases for V and 13 bases for J; bases not matched to a gene: 15.